This T cell receptor beta chain appears in the sequencing data of a study of cytomegalovirus exposure and HLA in healthy donors. The overall study: In a later analysis, the roughly 120 validation repertoires were reported to have used the same platform as the approximately 620 first-cohort repertoires. Study results and caveats: It was confirmed in vitro that a few of the CMV-associated chains were specific for CMV antigens. The authors enumerated over 150 TCR beta chains as linked to cytomegalovirus.

As to this clone: Its antigen is undetermined.

J lost 4 bases, V lost 5 bases, and 4 bases had no gene match. CDR1 and CDR2 (germline): SGHVT, SQSDAQ. The CDR3 is made up of 14 amino acids. Donors came from a validation cohort of some 110 subjects, distinct from the first 666-subject cohort. Sequenced by immunoSEQ multiplex PCR; TCRdb stores in-frame clones only, minus some. The top ten clones hold roughly 0.78% of a sample with under 100,000 clones, 95% to 97% of them seen once. V usage is TRBV7-4 and J usage is TRBJ2-7; 11 bases are a match to TRBD2. The TCR was taken from a man between 18 and 35 years old in good health and CMV-seronegative. Material for sequencing was PBMCs. For the CDR3, the DNA is TGTGCCAGCAGCCCGCGACTAGCGGGGTACGAGCAGTACGTC. This codes for CASSPRLAGYEQYV.